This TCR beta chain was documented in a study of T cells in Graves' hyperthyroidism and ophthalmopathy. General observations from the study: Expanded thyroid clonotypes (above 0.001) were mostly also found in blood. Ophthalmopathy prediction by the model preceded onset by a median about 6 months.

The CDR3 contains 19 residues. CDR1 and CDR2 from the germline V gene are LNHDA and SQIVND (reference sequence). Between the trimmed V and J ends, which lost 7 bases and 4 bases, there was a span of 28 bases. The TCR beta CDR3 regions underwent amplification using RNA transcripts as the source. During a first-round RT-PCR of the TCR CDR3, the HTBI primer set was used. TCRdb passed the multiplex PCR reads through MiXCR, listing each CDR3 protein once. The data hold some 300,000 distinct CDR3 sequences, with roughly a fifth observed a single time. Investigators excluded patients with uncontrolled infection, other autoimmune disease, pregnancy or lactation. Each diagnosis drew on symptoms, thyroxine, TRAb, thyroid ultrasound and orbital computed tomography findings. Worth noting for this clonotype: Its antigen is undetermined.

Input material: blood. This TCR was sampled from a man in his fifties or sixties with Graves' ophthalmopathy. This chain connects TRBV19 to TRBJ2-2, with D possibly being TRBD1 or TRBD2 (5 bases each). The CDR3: CASTPVGEWGFLGTGELFF. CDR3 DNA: TGTGCCAGTACCCCTGTAGGGGAGTGGGGATTTTTAGGCACCGGGGAGCTGTTTTTT.